The TCR beta chain under discussion was sequenced for a study of cytomegalovirus exposure and HLA in healthy donors. Study findings and constraints: According to the study, 180 or so TCR beta chains were cytomegalovirus-associated. In vitro confirmation showed a few CMV-associated chains to be CMV antigen specific. First-cohort TCR clusters were later found to tend to co-occur in the approximately 120 validation repertoires.

Measured with immunoSEQ multiplex PCR; TCRdb has only the in-frame clones, and not every one. The data show over 150,000 clones, about 86% seen once. The validation cohort, a group of over a hundred subjects, included the donors and was separate from the roughly 670-subject first cohort. As to this clone: Its specificity is not known.

J lost 3 bases, V lost 6 bases, and 11 bases had no gene match. CDR3 size: 15 residues. The germline CDR1 and CDR2 sequences are MNHEY and SMNVEV (reference sequence). The clonotype was recovered from a human donor in good health. Material for sequencing was PBMCs. The V gene is TRBV27, the J gene TRBJ2-7, with 7 bases fitting TRBD2. The CDR3 loop is CASRGGLVGFYEQYF. CDR3 DNA: TGTGCCAGCAGAGGTGGACTAGTGGGTTTCTACGAGCAGTACTTC.